This entry describes one T cell receptor (beta chain). What it binds is not known. This CDR3 comprises 14 residues. The V and J ends lost 2 bases and 8 bases respectively, with 12 bases between them. Germline loops: CDR1 MGHDK, CDR2 SYGVNS. The data were taken from a study of CD8+CD57+ T cells in acquired aplastic anemia. As for the study in general: Sorted CD4+ and CD8+ cells yielded 3 to 3.5 ug of DNA on average. Healthy donors yielded 9 million to 14 million CD4+ cell reads on average.

Genomic DNA templated the TCR beta VDJ and CDR3 profiling. TCRdb called the reads again in MiXCR, with one record for every CDR3 protein. The sample includes about 190,000 distinct CDR3 sequences, around half of them seen just once. Regarding the study as a whole: Patients and controls were not found to differ significantly in CD8+ Simpson's diversity. About 29 CD8+ CDR3 sequences occurred in both the patients and the controls.

The V and J genes are TRBV25-1 and TRBJ1-4, with unresolved D. Sequencing was carried out using sorted CD4+, CD8+, or CD8+CD57+ T cells (not recorded which) from PBMCs. The TCR comes from a human donor in good health, serving as a control. CDR3 amino acids: CASSEGWGAEKLFF. The DNA of the CDR3 is TGTGCCAGCAGTGAAGGATGGGGAGCGGAAAAACTGTTTTTT.